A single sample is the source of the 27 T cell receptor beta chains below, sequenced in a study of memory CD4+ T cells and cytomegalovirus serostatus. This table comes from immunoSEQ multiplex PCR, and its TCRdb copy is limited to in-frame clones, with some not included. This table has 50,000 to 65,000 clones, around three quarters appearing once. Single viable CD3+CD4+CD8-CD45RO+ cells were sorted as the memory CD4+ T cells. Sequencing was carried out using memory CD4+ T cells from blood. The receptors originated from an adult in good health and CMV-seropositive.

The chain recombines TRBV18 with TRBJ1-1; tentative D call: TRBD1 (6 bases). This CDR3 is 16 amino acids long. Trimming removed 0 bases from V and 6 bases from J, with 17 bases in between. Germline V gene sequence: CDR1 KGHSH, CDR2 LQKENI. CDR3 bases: TGTGCCAGCTCACCACCCGGGGGCCCCCGGAGCGCTGAAGCTTTCTTT. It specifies CASSPPGGPRSAEAFF.

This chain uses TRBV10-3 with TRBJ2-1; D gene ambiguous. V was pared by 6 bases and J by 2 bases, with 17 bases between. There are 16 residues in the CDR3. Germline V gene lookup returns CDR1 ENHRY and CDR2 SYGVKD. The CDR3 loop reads CAISRSVAGTYNEQFF. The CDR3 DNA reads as TGTGCCATCAGCAGGTCAGTCGCAGGTACCTACAATGAGCAGTTCTTC.

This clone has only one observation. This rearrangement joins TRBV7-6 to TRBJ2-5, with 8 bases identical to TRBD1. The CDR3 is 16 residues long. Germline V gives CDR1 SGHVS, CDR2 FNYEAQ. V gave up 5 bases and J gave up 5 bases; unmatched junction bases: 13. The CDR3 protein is CASSPTPGGGWETQYF. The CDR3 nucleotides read TGTGCCAGCAGCCCTACCCCAGGGGGCGGATGGGAGACCCAGTACTTC. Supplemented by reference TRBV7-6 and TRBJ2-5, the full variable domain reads GAGVSQSPRYKVTKRGQDVALRCDPISGHVSLYWYRQALGQGPEFLTYFNYEAQQDKSGLPNDRFSAERPEGSISTLTIQRTEQRDSAMYRCASSPTPGGGWETQYFGPGTRLLVL.

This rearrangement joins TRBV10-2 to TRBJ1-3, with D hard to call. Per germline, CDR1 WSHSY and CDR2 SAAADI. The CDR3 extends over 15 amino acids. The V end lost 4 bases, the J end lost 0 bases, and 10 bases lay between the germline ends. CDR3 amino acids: CASSARGNSGNTIYF. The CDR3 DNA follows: TGCGCCAGCAGTGCCCGGGGAAACTCTGGAAACACCATATATTTT.

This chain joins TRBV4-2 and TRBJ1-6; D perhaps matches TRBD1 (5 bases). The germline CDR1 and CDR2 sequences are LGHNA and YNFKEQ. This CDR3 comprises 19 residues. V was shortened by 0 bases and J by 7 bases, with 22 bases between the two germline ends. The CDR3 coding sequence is TGTGCCAGCAGCCAAGAGTGGGGCGGAAAGACTGACATCAATTCACCCCTCCACTTT. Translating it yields CASSQEWGGKTDINSPLHF.

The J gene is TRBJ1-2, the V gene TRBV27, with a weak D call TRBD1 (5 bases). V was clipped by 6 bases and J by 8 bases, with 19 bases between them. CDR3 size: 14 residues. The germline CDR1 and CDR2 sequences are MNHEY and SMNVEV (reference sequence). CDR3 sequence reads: CASSPAGTRRGYTF. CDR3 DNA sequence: TGTGCCAGCAGCCCAGCTGGGACCCGGCGGGGCTACACCTTC.

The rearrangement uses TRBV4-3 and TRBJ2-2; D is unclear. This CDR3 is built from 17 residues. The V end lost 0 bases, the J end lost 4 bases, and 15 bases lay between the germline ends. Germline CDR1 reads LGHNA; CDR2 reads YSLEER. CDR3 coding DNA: TGCGCCAGCAGCCAAGAGCGTCCAGTTGCGGTCACCGGGGAGCTGTTTTTT. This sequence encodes CASSQERPVAVTGELFF.

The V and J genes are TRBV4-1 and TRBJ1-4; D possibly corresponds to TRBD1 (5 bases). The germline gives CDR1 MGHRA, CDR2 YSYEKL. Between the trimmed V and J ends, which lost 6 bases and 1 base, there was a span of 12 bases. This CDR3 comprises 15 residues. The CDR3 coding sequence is TGCGCCAGCAGTCCACAGGCCAGAACTAATGAAAAACTGTTTTTT. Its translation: CASSPQARTNEKLFF.

The CDR3: CASSKKDPQRSGNTQYF. Here the CDR3 DNA reads TGTGCCAGCAGCAAAAAGGACCCTCAGCGGTCCGGAAATACGCAGTATTTT. The V call is TRBV21-1, the J call TRBJ2-3; the DNA was not compared with TRBD2, the D call given in the table. TRBV21-1 is flagged as a pseudogene. This CDR3 spans 17 amino acids.

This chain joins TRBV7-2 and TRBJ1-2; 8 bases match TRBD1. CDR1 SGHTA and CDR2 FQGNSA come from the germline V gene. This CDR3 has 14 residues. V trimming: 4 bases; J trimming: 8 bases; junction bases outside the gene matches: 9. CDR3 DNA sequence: TGTGCCAGCAGCTCGGCGCAGGGGGCGGAAGGCTACACCTTC. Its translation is CASSSAQGAEGYTF.

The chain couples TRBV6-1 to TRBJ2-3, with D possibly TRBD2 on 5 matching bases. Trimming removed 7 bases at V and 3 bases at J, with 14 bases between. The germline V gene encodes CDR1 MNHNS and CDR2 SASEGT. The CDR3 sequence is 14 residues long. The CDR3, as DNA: TGTGCCAGCACCGTCGGGGTGGGGACAGATACGCAGTATTTT. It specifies CASTVGVGTDTQYF.

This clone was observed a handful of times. The CDR3 sequence is CASSSTGGRQGGANVLTF. The CDR3 DNA follows: TGTGCCAGCAGTTCTACCGGGGGGCGCCAAGGTGGGGCCAACGTCCTGACTTTC. The V gene is TRBV28, the J gene TRBJ2-6; tentatively, D is TRBD2 (7 bases). Trimming shortened V by 4 bases and J by 3 bases, and 19 bases separated the two germline ends. The CDR3 is made up of 18 amino acids. Germline CDR1 and CDR2: MDHEN and SYDVKM. Full variable domain (missing parts from reference TRBV28 and TRBJ2-6): DVKVTQSSRYLVKRTGEKVFLECVQDMDHENMFWYRQDPGLGLRLIYFSYDVKMKEKGDIPEGYSVSREKKERFSLILESASTNQTSMYLCASSSTGGRQGGANVLTFGAGSRLTVL.

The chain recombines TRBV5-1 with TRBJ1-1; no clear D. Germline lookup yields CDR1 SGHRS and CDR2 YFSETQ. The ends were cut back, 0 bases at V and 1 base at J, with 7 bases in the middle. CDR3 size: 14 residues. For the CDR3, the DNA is TGCGCCAGCAGCTTGGGGGCCGCGAACACTGAAGCTTTCTTT. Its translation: CASSLGAANTEAFF.

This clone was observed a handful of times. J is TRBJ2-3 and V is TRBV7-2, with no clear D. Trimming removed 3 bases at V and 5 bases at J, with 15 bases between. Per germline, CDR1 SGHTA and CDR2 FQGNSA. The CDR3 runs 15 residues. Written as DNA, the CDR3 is TGTGCCAGCAGCTTCTCGGACCGTATGGGAGATACGCAGTATTTT. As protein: CASSFSDRMGDTQYF.

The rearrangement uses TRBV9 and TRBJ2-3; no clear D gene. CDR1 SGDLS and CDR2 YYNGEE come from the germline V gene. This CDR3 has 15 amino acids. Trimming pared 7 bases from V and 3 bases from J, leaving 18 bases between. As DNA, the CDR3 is TGTGCCAGCGCCCGCGTGGCCTTAGGGACAGATACGCAGTATTTT. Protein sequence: CASARVALGTDTQYF.

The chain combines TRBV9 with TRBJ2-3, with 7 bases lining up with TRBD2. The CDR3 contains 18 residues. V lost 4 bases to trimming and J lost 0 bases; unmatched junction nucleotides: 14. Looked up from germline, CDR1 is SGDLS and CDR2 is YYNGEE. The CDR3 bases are TGTGCCAGCAGCCGACCCGCCCCGGGACTAACAAGCACAGATACGCAGTATTTT. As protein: CASSRPAPGLTSTDTQYF.

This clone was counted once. CDR3 DNA sequence: TGTGCCAGCAGCGAGAGGGGAGACGAAAAACTGTTTTTT. Protein sequence: CASSERGDEKLFF. The genes are TRBV5-4 and TRBJ1-4, with D tentatively TRBD1 (5 bases). Germline V gene lookup returns CDR1 SGHNT and CDR2 YYREEE (reference sequence). Between the trimmed V and J ends, which lost 4 bases and 8 bases, there was a span of 12 bases. The CDR3 is 13 residues long.

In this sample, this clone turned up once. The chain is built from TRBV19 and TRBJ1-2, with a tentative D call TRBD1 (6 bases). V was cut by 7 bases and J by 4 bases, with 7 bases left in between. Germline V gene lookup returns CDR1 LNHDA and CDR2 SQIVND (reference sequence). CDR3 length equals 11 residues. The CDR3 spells CASTTGYGYTF. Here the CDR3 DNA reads TGTGCCAGTACGACAGGCTATGGCTACACCTTC.

CDR3 nucleotides: TGTGCCAGCAGCTTTACCATAAGCACAGATACGCAGTATTTT. Translating it yields CASSFTISTDTQYF. The chain links TRBV7-2 to TRBJ2-3; D ambiguous. V was clipped by 3 bases and J by 0 bases, with 7 bases between them. There are 14 residues in the CDR3. Per germline, CDR1 SGHTA and CDR2 FQGNSA.

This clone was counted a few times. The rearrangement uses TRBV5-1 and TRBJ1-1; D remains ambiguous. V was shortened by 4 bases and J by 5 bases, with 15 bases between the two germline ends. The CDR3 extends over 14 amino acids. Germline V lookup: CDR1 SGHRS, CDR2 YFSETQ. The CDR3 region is CASSPSGGETEAFF. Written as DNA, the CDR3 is TGCGCCAGCAGCCCGTCGGGAGGTGAAACTGAAGCTTTCTTT.

The CDR3 spells CSVSSGGNIQYF. The CDR3 region has the DNA TGCAGCGTTTCTTCCGGGGGAAACATTCAGTACTTC. V gene TRBV29-1 combines with J gene TRBJ2-4, with TRBD2 as a possible D gene (6 bases). The CDR3 runs to 12 residues. Germline CDR1 and CDR2: SQVTM and ANQGSEA. V lost 5 bases to trimming and J lost 6 bases, with 11 bases between them. Filled out from reference TRBV29-1 and TRBJ2-4, the complete variable domain reads SAVISQKPSRDICQRGTSLTIQCQVDSQVTMMFWYRQQPGQSLTLIATANQGSEATYESGFVIDKFPISRPNLTFSTLTVSNMSPEDSSIYLCSVSSGGNIQYFGAGTRLSVL.

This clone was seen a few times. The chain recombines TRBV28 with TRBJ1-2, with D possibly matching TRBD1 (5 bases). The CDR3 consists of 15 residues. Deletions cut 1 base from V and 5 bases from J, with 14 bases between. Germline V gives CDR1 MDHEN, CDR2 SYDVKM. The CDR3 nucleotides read TGTGCCAGCAGTTTATCGCAGGGTAAGGGGTATGGCTACACCTTC. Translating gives CASSLSQGKGYGYTF.

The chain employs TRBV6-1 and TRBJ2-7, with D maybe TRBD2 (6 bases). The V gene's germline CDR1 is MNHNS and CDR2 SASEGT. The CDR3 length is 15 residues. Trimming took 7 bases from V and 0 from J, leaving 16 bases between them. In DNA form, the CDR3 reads TGTGCCAGCACCCCTGGAGGGACCAACTCCTACGAGCAGTACTTC. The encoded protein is CASTPGGTNSYEQYF.

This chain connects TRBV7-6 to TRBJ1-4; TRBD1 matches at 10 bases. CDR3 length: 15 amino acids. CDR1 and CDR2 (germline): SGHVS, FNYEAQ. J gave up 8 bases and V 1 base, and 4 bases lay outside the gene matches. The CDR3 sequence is CASSLGTGGHEKLFF. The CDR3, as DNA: TGTGCCAGCAGCTTAGGGACAGGGGGGCACGAAAAACTGTTTTTT.

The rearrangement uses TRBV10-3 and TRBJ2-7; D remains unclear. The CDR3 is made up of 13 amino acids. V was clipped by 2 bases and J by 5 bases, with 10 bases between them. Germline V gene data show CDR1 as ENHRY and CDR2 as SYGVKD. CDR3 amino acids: CAISEGPGDEQYV. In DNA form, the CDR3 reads TGTGCCATCAGTGAGGGTCCCGGAGACGAGCAGTACGTC.

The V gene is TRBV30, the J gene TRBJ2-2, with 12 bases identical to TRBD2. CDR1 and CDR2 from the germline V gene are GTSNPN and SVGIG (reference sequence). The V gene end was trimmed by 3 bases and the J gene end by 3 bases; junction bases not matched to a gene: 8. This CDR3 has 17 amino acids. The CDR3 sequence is CAWSPSGLAGYTGELFF. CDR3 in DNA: TGTGCCTGGAGCCCCTCCGGACTAGCGGGATACACCGGGGAGCTGTTTTTT.

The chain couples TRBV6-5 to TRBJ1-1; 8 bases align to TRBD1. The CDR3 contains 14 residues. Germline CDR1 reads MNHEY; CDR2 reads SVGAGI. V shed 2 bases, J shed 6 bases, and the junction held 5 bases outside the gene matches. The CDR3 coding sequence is TGTGCCAGCAGTTACCCAGACAGGGGCGCTGAAGCTTTCTTT. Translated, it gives CASSYPDRGAEAFF.